One and the same sample provided the 10 T cell receptor beta chains below, sequenced in a study of cytomegalovirus exposure and HLA in healthy donors. A multiplex PCR was run with 60 Vbeta primers and 13 Jbeta primers. Sequencing was performed with immunoSEQ multiplex PCR; in TCRdb, only in-frame clones are kept and a portion is missing. This table holds approximately 190,000 clones, 81% found once. Sequenced sample: PBMCs. Receptors originate from a man aged 50 to 59 in good health and CMV-seronegative.

The V gene is TRBV2, the J gene TRBJ2-2, with 9 bases that match TRBD2. J gave up 0 bases and V 4 bases, and 6 bases lay outside the gene matches. Germline values: CDR1 SNHLY, CDR2 FYNNEI. The CDR3 consists of 17 residues. The CDR3 DNA reads as TGTGCCAGCAGTGGGACTAGCGCCTACCCGAACACCGGGGAGCTGTTTTTT. Translation gives CASSGTSAYPNTGELFF.

This rearrangement joins TRBV11-3 to TRBJ1-4; D might be TRBD1 (5 bases). This CDR3 is 13 amino acids long. The V and J ends lost 4 bases and 10 bases respectively, with 13 bases between them. CDR1 and CDR2 from the germline V gene are SGHNT and YENEEA. The CDR3: CASSSTLGGKLFF. The CDR3 DNA reads as TGTGCCAGCAGCTCCACGCTGGGGGGAAAACTGTTTTTT.

This clone showed up just a few times. The V gene is TRBV5-1, the J gene TRBJ2-7, with D possibly matching TRBD1 (6 bases). Per germline, CDR1 SGHRS and CDR2 YFSETQ. Trimming cost V 0 bases and J 0 bases, with 13 bases left between them. The CDR3 spans 16 residues. The CDR3 loop is CASSLGTGLSSYEQYF. As DNA, the CDR3 is TGCGCCAGCAGCTTGGGAACAGGGTTAAGCTCCTACGAGCAGTACTTC.

The V gene is TRBV20-1, the J gene TRBJ2-3; D is unclear. The ends were cut back, 2 bases at V and 4 bases at J, with 4 bases in the middle. Per germline, CDR1 DFQATT and CDR2 SNEGSKA (reference sequence). The CDR3 runs to 11 residues. The DNA for the CDR3 is TGCAGTGCTAGAATCGCAGATACGCAGTATTTT. Its translation: CSARIADTQYF.

The chain combines TRBV7-2 with TRBJ1-6; D might be TRBD1 (5 bases). CDR3 length equals 18 residues. Per germline, CDR1 SGHTA and CDR2 FQGNSA. The V end was cut by 4 bases, the J end by 1 base, with 17 bases between. CDR3 bases: TGTGCCAGCAGCTCCTTTTCGGACACCGTATCCTATAATTCACCCCTCCACTTT. Its protein is CASSSFSDTVSYNSPLHF.

The chain employs TRBV5-5 and TRBJ1-1; D is undetermined. Germline V CDR1 and CDR2: SGHKS, YYEKEE (reference sequence). V was shortened by 0 bases and J by 1 base, with 7 bases between the two germline ends. The CDR3 has 14 residues. The CDR3 spells CASSLASGNTEAFF. The DNA of the CDR3 is TGTGCCAGCAGCTTGGCCTCAGGGAACACTGAAGCTTTCTTT.

The chain employs TRBV5-1 and TRBJ1-6; 7 bases agree with TRBD1. CDR1 SGHRS and CDR2 YFSETQ come from the germline V gene. The CDR3 consists of 15 residues. The ends lost 6 bases at V and 0 bases at J; junction bases unmatched: 3. CDR3 DNA sequence: TGCGCCAGCACCCGGGACAGCTCCTATAATTCACCCCTCCACTTT. Translated, it gives CASTRDSSYNSPLHF.

V is TRBV7-2 and J is TRBJ1-3; weak D call: TRBD1 (5 bases). This CDR3 contains 13 residues. The germline V and J ends were trimmed by 5 bases and 9 bases, with 14 bases remaining between them. The germline V gene has CDR1 SGHTA and CDR2 FQGNSA. In DNA, the CDR3 is TGTGCCAGCAGCATACAGGAGCTGGGCACCATATATTTT. Its protein product is CASSIQELGTIYF.

This rearrangement joins TRBV27 to TRBJ2-2, with a possible D match to TRBD2 (6 bases). V lost 2 bases to trimming and J lost 2 bases, with 9 bases between them. This CDR3 is 15 amino acids long. Germline CDR1 is MNHEY and CDR2 is SMNVEV (reference sequence). The CDR3 sequence: CASSLADYNTGELFF. The CDR3 DNA follows: TGTGCCAGCAGTTTAGCGGACTATAACACCGGGGAGCTGTTTTTT.

CDR3 in amino acids: CASSSWAAKNIQYF. In DNA, the CDR3 is TGTGCCAGCAGTTCCTGGGCAGCCAAAAACATTCAGTACTTC. The rearrangement uses TRBV5-6 and TRBJ2-4; D gene ambiguous. Germline values: CDR1 SGHDT, CDR2 YYEEEE. The CDR3 covers 14 residues. Trimming pared 5 bases from V and 0 bases from J, leaving 9 bases between.